This T cell receptor (beta chain) was sequenced in a study of CD8 T cells in Susac syndrome. About the study: When blood was drawn, the patients with Susac syndrome were therapy-naive, on corticosteroids, or on intravenous immunoglobulin alone. General observations from the study: The relatively small number of individuals in the TCR sequencing and HLA analysis was acknowledged by the study. Clonal expansion of CD8+ cells in Susac peaked in TEMRA cells (and in active patients).

A note on this clonotype: The target antigen is unknown. The junction departs from the called germline gene at one end, perhaps through a read error.

Random hexamers were used to reverse transcribe an amount of about 0.45 to 1 ug RNA. TCRdb reprocessed the immunoSEQ multiplex PCR reads via MiXCR and lists one record per CDR3 protein. In the table there are approximately 190,000 distinct CDR3 sequences, around 95% of which are singletons. This TCR was recovered from a human donor with Susac syndrome. The sequencing sample was made of CD8+ T cells from PBMCs.

The CDR3 nucleotides are TGTGCCAGCAGTTTAGGGACAGGGTCTTACGAGCAGTACTTC. It encodes CASSLGTGSYEQYF. The chain has TRBV11-2 and TRBJ2-7, with 9 bases aligning to TRBD1. Germline lookup yields CDR1 SGHAT and CDR2 FQNNGV. This CDR3 comprises 14 residues.